These T cell receptor beta chains were read from a single sample in a study of graft-versus-host responses after intestinal transplantation. Clones were read by immunoSEQ multiplex PCR, and TCRdb kept only the in-frame ones, dropping some. The data contain about 50,000 clones, roughly 91% of them singletons. No cognate antigen is known for these TCRs. This material consisted of unstimulated CD4+ T cells sorted from spleen or lymph node cells, taken before transplant. The receptors here all came from a human donor who was the organ donor for an intestinal transplant. The CDR3 runs from the conserved cysteine through the conserved F or W. The order of the fields is D gene, J gene, clone size, V gene, CDR3 protein, CDR3 DNA. The D gene is left open where the match is weak. Only some rows state a clone size, as once, few, many or a class for expanded clones.

TRBD2 | TRBJ2-3 | - | TRBV5-8 | CASRTSGADTQYF | TGTGCCAGCAGAACTAGCGGGGCAGATACGCAGTATTTT
- | TRBJ2-7 | - | TRBV28 | CASSSPDSSPYEQYF | TGTGCCAGCAGTTCCCCCGACAGTTCCCCATACGAGCAGTACTTC
TRBD1 | TRBJ2-7 | - | TRBV19 | CASTPTGASYEQYF | TGTGCCAGTACCCCGACAGGGGCATCCTACGAGCAGTACTTC
- | TRBJ2-1 | - | TRBV11-1 | CASSFAWAPPYNEQFF | TGTGCCAGCAGCTTCGCTTGGGCCCCACCTTACAATGAGCAGTTCTTC
- | TRBJ2-1 | - | TRBV7-2 | CASSIGPTNEQFF | TGTGCCAGCAGCATCGGGCCTACCAATGAGCAGTTCTTC
TRBD2 | TRBJ2-3 | once | TRBV5-1 | CASSVKLAGVTDTQYF | TGCGCCAGCAGCGTGAAACTAGCGGGAGTCACAGATACGCAGTATTTT
- | TRBJ2-7 | once | TRBV9 | CASSVEGGPTSYEQYF | TGTGCCAGCAGCGTAGAAGGCGGGCCAACCTCCTACGAGCAGTACTTC
TRBD1 | TRBJ1-4 | once | TRBV27 | CASSPTGAINEKLFF | TGTGCCAGCAGTCCAACAGGGGCCATAAATGAAAAACTGTTTTTT
TRBD1 | TRBJ2-6 | - | TRBV5-8 | CASSYRGGANVLTF | TGTGCCAGCAGCTACAGGGGGGGGGCCAACGTCCTGACTTTC
- | TRBJ2-1 | - | TRBV6-6 | CASSYVYGYNEQFF | TGTGCCAGCAGTTACGTATACGGATACAATGAGCAGTTCTTC
TRBD2 | TRBJ2-3 | - | TRBV10-3 | CAISEPSGSTDTQYF | TGTGCCATCAGTGAACCTAGCGGGAGCACAGATACGCAGTATTTT
TRBD1 | TRBJ2-3 | - | TRBV4-3 | CASSQDVKTGVSDTQYF | TGCGCCAGCAGCCAAGATGTAAAGACAGGGGTTTCAGATACGCAGTATTTT
- | TRBJ1-5 | - | TRBV2 | CASSEQYSNQPQHF | TGTGCCAGCAGTGAACAATATAGCAATCAGCCCCAGCATTTT
- | TRBJ2-1 | once | TRBV28 | CASSLLWAGAYNEQFF | TGTGCCAGCAGTTTATTATGGGCAGGGGCCTACAATGAGCAGTTCTTC
- | TRBJ2-1 | few | TRBV18 | CASSHKPSADTRGTYNEQFF | TGTGCCAGCTCACACAAACCCTCGGCGGACACAAGAGGGACCTACAATGAGCAGTTCTTC
- | TRBJ2-5 | - | TRBV5-1 | CASSLRVLVQETQYF | TGCGCCAGCAGCTTGCGGGTCCTAGTACAAGAGACCCAGTACTTC
- | TRBJ1-2 | - | TRBV7-8 | CASSLTYTNYGYTF | TGTGCCAGCAGCTTGACATACACTAACTATGGCTACACCTTC
- | TRBJ2-5 | - | TRBV11-2 | CASSLDRGGPGETQYF | TGTGCCAGCAGCTTAGATCGGGGCGGTCCCGGGGAGACCCAGTACTTC
- | TRBJ2-1 | - | TRBV10-3 | CAISEGGNEQFF | TGTGCCATCAGTGAAGGGGGGAATGAGCAGTTCTTC
TRBD2 | TRBJ2-2 | - | TRBV19 | CASSITLAENTGELFF | TGTGCCAGTAGTATAACACTAGCGGAGAACACCGGGGAGCTGTTTTTT
- | TRBJ2-1 | - | TRBV7-3 | CASSLNGGSYNEQFF | TGTGCCAGCAGCTTAAACGGGGGCTCCTACAATGAGCAGTTCTTC
- | TRBJ2-5 | - | TRBV7-2 | CASSLVRETQYF | TGTGCCAGCAGCTTAGTGCGGGAGACCCAGTACTTC
TRBD2 | TRBJ2-1 | - | TRBV28 | CASKGGPSSYNEQFF | TGTGCCAGCAAGGGAGGGCCTAGCTCCTACAATGAGCAGTTCTTC
TRBD1 | TRBJ1-5 | - | TRBV2 | CASSDRGLYQPQHF | TGTGCCAGCAGTGACAGGGGGCTTTATCAGCCCCAACATTTT
TRBD2 | TRBJ2-7 | - | TRBV18 | CASAGTSGSYEQYF | TGTGCCAGCGCGGGGACTAGCGGCTCCTACGAGCAGTACTTC
- | TRBJ2-1 | - | TRBV30 | CAWRTPGSYNEQFF | TGTGCCTGGAGGACCCCCGGCTCCTACAATGAGCAGTTCTTC
TRBD2 | TRBJ2-1 | - | TRBV7-2 | CASTPGTSGRNEQFF | TGTGCCAGCACCCCCGGGACTAGCGGGAGGAATGAGCAGTTCTTC
- | TRBJ2-5 | - | TRBV6-1 | CASSETRETQYF | TGTGCCAGCAGTGAAACTAGAGAGACCCAGTACTTC
- | TRBJ2-4 | - | TRBV6-1 | CASSLRSLAKNIQYF | TGTGCCAGCAGTCTACGGTCCCTAGCCAAAAACATTCAGTACTTC
- | TRBJ2-3 | - | TRBV11-2 | CASSLDLYTQYF | TGTGCCAGCAGCTTAGATCTATATACGCAGTATTTT
TRBD1 | TRBJ2-5 | - | TRBV6-6 | CASSYFPTGEREQYF | TGTGCCAGCAGTTACTTTCCGACAGGGGAGAGGGAGCAGTACTTC
TRBD1 | TRBJ1-4 | once | TRBV11-2 | CASSLTGGGEKLFF | TGTGCCAGCAGCTTGACAGGGGGGGGAGAAAAACTGTTTTTT
- | TRBJ1-6 | - | TRBV30 | CAWRGGSYNSPLHF | TGTGCCTGGAGAGGGGGCTCCTATAATTCACCCCTCCACTTT
- | TRBJ2-2 | - | TRBV21-1 | CASSKPGQGNTGELFF | TGTGCCAGCAGCAAACCGGGACAGGGTAACACCGGGGAGCTGTTTTTT
- | TRBJ1-2 | - | TRBV6-1 | CATTTLGYGYTF | TGTGCCACTACAACTCTAGGGTATGGCTACACCTTC
- | TRBJ1-2 | - | TRBV11-2 | CASSSGTYGYTF | TGTGCCAGCAGCTCTGGGACGTATGGCTACACCTTC
TRBD1 | TRBJ2-1 | - | TRBV7-2 | CASSPPPTGSNEQFF | TGTGCCAGCAGCCCGCCACCGACAGGGTCCAATGAGCAGTTCTTC
- | TRBJ2-7 | - | TRBV20-1 | CSAGTPYEQYF | TGCAGTGCGGGGACTCCCTACGAGCAGTACTTC
- | TRBJ2-3 | - | TRBV5-1 | CASSLAFSGTDTQYF | TGCGCCAGCAGCTTGGCTTTCTCAGGCACAGATACGCAGTATTTT
TRBD1 | TRBJ2-5 | - | TRBV28 | CASSFRGTEETQYF | TGTGCCAGCAGTTTTAGGGGGACAGAAGAGACCCAGTACTTC
- | TRBJ2-7 | few | TRBV28 | CASSLWGYEQYF | TGTGCCAGCAGTTTATGGGGTTACGAGCAGTACTTC
TRBD2 | TRBJ2-2 | - | TRBV2 | CASRPPSGRSNTRELFF | TGTGCCAGCAGACCACCTAGCGGTCGGTCGAACACCAGGGAGCTGTTTTTT
- | TRBJ2-7 | - | TRBV23-1 | CASSLTDSGKTYEQYF | TGCGCCAGCAGTCTCACCGACTCCGGTAAGACCTACGAGCAGTACTTC
- | TRBJ2-3 | - | TRBV5-1 | CASSLGGATDTQYF | TGCGCCAGCAGCTTGGGAGGGGCTACAGATACGCAGTATTTT
TRBD1 | TRBJ2-5 | - | TRBV5-1 | CASSLETGLETQYF | TGCGCCAGCAGCTTGGAGACAGGGCTAGAGACCCAGTACTTC
- | TRBJ2-5 | - | TRBV21-1 | CASSKGARSSARGKETQYF | TGTGCCAGCAGCAAAGGGGCCCGATCTAGCGCCCGGGGGAAAGAGACCCAGTACTTC
- | TRBJ1-1 | - | TRBV7-2 | CASSLDGRGTEAFF | TGTGCCAGCAGCCTGGATGGCCGGGGGACTGAAGCTTTCTTT
- | TRBJ1-3 | - | TRBV7-8 | CASSSGRNGNTIYF | TGTGCCAGCAGCTCCGGACGGAATGGAAACACCATATATTTT
TRBD1 | TRBJ1-4 | - | TRBV28 | CASQGGSVATNEKLFF | TGTGCCAGCCAGGGGGGCAGTGTTGCAACTAATGAAAAACTGTTTTTT
- | TRBJ2-5 | - | TRBV28 | CASSSAEVETQYF | TGTGCCAGCAGTTCCGCGGAGGTGGAGACCCAGTACTTC
- | TRBJ2-5 | - | TRBV11-2 | CASSRGSGETQYF | TGTGCCAGCAGTCGCGGGTCCGGAGAGACCCAGTACTTC
TRBD1 | TRBJ1-1 | - | TRBV19 | CASSIGTGEAEAFF | TGTGCCAGTAGTATCGGGACAGGGGAGGCTGAAGCTTTCTTT
TRBD2 | TRBJ2-3 | - | TRBV7-2 | CASSLAPSGVGTQYF | TGTGCCAGCAGCTTAGCTCCTAGCGGGGTCGGGACGCAGTATTTT
- | TRBJ1-1 | - | TRBV28 | CASSLQGTEAFF | TGTGCCAGCAGTTTACAGGGCACTGAAGCTTTCTTT
- | TRBJ1-6 | - | TRBV28 | CATLPQGFNSPLHF | TGTGCCACCCTCCCCCAGGGGTTTAATTCACCCCTCCACTTT
- | TRBJ2-1 | - | TRBV7-9 | CASSSEERASWYNEQFF | TGTGCCAGCAGCTCTGAAGAACGTGCTAGCTGGTACAATGAGCAGTTCTTC
TRBD1 | TRBJ1-1 | - | TRBV19 | CASSLGTGNTEAFF | TGTGCCAGTAGTCTCGGGACAGGGAACACTGAAGCTTTCTTT
- | TRBJ2-5 | - | TRBV27 | CASSFNTGFQETQYF | TGTGCCAGCAGTTTCAACACAGGGTTCCAAGAGACCCAGTACTTC
- | TRBJ2-7 | - | TRBV7-2 | CASSLLPRSSYEQYF | TGTGCCAGCAGCTTACTCCCCCGAAGCTCCTACGAGCAGTACTTC